This T cell receptor beta chain is drawn from a study of identical twins. TCRdb redid the calling of the 5' RACE reads with MiXCR, one entry per CDR3 protein. The table has over 600,000 distinct CDR3 sequences, roughly 20% seen once. About this clonotype: Antigen: not known. A much larger clone lies a single base off, so this may be a read error.

Germline V CDR1 and CDR2: DFQATT, SNEGSKA (reference sequence). The CDR3 totals 15 residues. Whole-study findings and limits: Weaker excess sharing between twins was seen in beta out-of-frame sequences. Insertion counts were lower in abundant cord blood beta clonotypes, a trend that memory repertoires did not show.

The same data also contributed to another study, on T cells expressing NK-cell markers. That paper states: NKG2C+ dominant clonotype frequencies in 6 or 7 donors were about 1.0-8% of CD8+ T cells. In several donors, dominant clonotypes made up about 28.3-60.1% of CD3+CD56-NKG2C+ cells.

Material for sequencing was PBMCs. The rearrangement links TRBV20-1 to TRBJ1-6; possible D gene TRBD1, 5 bases. This receptor was taken from a young woman in good health. The CDR3 sequence is CSARVRGISDSPLRF. As DNA, the CDR3 is TGCAGTGCTAGAGTGCGGGGGATTAGCGATTCACCCCTCCGCTTT.